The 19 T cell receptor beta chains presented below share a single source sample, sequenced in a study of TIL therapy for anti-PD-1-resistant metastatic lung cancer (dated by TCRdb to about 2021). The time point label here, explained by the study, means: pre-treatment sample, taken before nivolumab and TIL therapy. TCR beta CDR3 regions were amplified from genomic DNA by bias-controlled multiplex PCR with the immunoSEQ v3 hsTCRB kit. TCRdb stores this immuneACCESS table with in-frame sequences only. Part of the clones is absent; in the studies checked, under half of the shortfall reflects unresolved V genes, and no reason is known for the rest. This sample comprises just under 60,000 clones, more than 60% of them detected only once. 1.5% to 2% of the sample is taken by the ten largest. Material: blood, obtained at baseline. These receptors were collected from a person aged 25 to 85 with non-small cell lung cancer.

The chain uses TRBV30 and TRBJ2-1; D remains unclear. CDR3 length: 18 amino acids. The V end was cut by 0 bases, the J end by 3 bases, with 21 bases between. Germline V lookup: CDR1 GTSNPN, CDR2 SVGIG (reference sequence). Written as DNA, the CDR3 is TGTGCCTGGAGTGTATCCATAAGTGCGAGACACCACTACAATGAGCAGTTCTTC. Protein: CAWSVSISARHHYNEQFF. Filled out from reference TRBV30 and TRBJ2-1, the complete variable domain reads SQTIHQWPATLVQPVGSPLSLECTVEGTSNPNLYWYRQAAGRGLQLLFYSVGIGQISSEVPQNLSASRPQDRQFILSSKKLLLSDSGFYLCAWSVSISARHHYNEQFFGPGTRLTVL.

The CDR3 bases are TGTGCCCCTACGGGGCAAGAGACCCAGTACTTC. It specifies CAPTGQETQYF. The chain joins TRBV6-4 to TRBJ2-5; TRBD2 is a possible D gene (5 bases). V lost 11 bases to trimming and J lost 2 bases, with 9 bases between them. Germline values: CDR1 MRHNA, CDR2 SNTAGT. The CDR3 is 11 residues long.

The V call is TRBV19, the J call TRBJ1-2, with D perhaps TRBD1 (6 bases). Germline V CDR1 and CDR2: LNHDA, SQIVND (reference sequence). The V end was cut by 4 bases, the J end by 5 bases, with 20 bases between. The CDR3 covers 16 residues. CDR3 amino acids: CASSNAAGASVYGYTF. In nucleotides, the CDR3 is TGTGCCAGTAGTAATGCGGCGGGGGCGTCAGTATATGGCTACACCTTC.

CDR3 loop: CASSELAGTNTGELFF. The CDR3 nucleotides are TGTGCCAGCAGTGAACTAGCGGGGACGAACACCGGGGAGCTGTTTTTT. The rearrangement joins TRBV6-4 to TRBJ2-2; 10 nucleotides align to TRBD2. The CDR3 runs to 16 residues. The trim removed 3 bases at V and 0 bases at J, leaving 1 base unmatched. Germline CDR1 is MRHNA and CDR2 is SNTAGT.

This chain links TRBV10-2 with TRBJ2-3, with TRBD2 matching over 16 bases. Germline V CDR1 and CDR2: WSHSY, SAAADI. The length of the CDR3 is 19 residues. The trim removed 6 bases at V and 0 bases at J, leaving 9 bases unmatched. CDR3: CASSTPGLAGGLSTDTQYF. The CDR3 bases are TGCGCCAGCAGCACGCCGGGACTAGCGGGGGGGCTCAGCACAGATACGCAGTATTTT.

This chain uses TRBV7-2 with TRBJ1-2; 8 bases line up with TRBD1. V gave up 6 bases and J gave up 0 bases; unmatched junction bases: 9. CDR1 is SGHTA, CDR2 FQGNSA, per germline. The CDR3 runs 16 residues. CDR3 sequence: CASRVSGTGTNYGYTF. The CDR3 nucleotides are TGTGCCAGCAGGGTATCCGGGACAGGAACTAACTATGGCTACACCTTC.

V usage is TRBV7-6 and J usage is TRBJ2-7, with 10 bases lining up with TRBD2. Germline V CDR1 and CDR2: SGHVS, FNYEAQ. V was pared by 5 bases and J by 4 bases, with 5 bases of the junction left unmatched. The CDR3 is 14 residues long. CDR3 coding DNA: TGTGCCAGCAGCCGCACTAGCGGGGATTACGAGCAGTACTTC. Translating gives CASSRTSGDYEQYF.

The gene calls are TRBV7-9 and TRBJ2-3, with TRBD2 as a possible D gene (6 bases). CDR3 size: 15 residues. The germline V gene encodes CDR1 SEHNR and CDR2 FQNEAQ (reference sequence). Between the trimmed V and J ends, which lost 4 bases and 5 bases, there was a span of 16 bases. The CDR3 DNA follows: TGTGCCAGCAGCTCAGACCTACGTAGCGGAGATACGCAGTATTTT. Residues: CASSSDLRSGDTQYF.

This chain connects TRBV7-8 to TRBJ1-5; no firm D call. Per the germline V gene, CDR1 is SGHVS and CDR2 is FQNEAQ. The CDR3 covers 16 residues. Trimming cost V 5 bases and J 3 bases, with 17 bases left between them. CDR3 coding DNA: TGTGCCAGCAGCAGCTTAACTGAGATACTCAATCAGCCCCAGCATTTT. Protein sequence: CASSSLTEILNQPQHF.

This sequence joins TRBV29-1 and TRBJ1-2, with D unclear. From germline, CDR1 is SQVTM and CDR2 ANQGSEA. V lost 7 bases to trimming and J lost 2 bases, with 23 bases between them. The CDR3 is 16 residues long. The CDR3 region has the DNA TGCAGCGCAAATATCGGGCCAGGAGGCGCCAACTATGGCTACACCTTC. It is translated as CSANIGPGGANYGYTF.

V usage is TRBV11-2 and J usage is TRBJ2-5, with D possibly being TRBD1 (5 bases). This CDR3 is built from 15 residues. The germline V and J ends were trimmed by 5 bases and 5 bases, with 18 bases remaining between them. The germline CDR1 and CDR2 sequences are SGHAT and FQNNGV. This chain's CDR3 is CASSPIVGVPETQYF. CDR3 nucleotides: TGTGCCAGCAGCCCAATAGTAGGGGTTCCCGAGACCCAGTACTTC.

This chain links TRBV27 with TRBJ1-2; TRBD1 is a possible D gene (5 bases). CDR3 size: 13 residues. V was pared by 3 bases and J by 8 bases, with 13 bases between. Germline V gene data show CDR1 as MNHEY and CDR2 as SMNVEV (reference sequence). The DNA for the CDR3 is TGTGCCAGCAGTTTCTGGCAGGGAGACGGCTACACCTTC. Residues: CASSFWQGDGYTF.

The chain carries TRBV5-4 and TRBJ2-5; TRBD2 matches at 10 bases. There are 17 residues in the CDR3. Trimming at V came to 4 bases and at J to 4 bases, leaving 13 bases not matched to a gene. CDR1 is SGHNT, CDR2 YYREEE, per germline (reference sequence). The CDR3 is CASSQYLSGRIRETQYF. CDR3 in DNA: TGTGCCAGCAGCCAGTACCTTAGCGGGAGGATAAGAGAGACCCAGTACTTC.

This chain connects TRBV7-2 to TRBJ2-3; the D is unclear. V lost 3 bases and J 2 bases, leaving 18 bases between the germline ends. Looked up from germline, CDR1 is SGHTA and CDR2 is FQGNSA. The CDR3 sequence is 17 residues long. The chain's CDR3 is CASSLVTGRLNTDTQYF. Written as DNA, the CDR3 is TGTGCCAGCAGCTTGGTGACTGGGCGGCTTAACACAGATACGCAGTATTTT.

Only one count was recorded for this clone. In nucleotides, the CDR3 is TGTGCCTGGAGTAACCCAGGGTATGGAAAACTGTTTTTT. The encoded protein is CAWSNPGYGKLFF. The genes are TRBV30 and TRBJ1-4; D is possibly TRBD1 (5 bases). V was cut by 2 bases and J by 10 bases, with 14 bases left in between. This CDR3 comprises 13 residues. CDR1 and CDR2 (germline): GTSNPN, SVGIG (reference sequence).

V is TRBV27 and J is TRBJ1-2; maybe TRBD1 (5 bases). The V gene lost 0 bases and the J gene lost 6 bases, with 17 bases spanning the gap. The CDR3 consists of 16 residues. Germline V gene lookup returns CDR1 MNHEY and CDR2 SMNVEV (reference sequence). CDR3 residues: CASSLSWGRGNNGYTF. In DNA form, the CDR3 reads TGTGCCAGCAGTTTATCATGGGGACGGGGGAATAATGGCTACACCTTC.

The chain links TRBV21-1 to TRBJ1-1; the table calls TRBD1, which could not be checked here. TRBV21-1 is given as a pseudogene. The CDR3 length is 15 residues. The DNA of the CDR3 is TGTGCCAGCAGCAAAGATGGACAGGGGGCAACTGAAGCTTTCTTT. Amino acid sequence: CASSKDGQGATEAFF.

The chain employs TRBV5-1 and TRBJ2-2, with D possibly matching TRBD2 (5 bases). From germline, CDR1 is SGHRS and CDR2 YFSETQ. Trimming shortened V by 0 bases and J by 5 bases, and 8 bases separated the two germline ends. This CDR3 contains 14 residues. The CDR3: CASSLAIATGELFF. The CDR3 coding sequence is TGCGCCAGCAGCTTGGCGATAGCGACCGGGGAGCTGTTTTTT.

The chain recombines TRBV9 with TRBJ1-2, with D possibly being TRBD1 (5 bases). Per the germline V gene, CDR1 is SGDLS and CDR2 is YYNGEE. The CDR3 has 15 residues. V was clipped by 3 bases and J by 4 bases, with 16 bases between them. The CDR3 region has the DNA TGTGCCAGCAGCGCGGATGGACACGGGGTCTATGGCTACACCTTC. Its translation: CASSADGHGVYGYTF.